This T cell receptor beta chain stems from a study of blood T cell repertoires in COVID-19. Study as a whole: Collection of acute and convalescent COVID-19 samples took place in the United States, Italy and Spain. T cells, B-cell-depleted T cells, or PBMCs supplied cDNA or gDNA.

There are a few counts of this clone. The authors' processing: By means of reference gene primer amplification, nucleated cell counts were estimated. Sequenced by immunoSEQ multiplex PCR; TCRdb stores in-frame clones only, minus some. V and J calls and clone size follow that table, whereas D and trimming were derived from the DNA. The data show over 150,000 clones, 87% seen once. The source material was peripheral blood. This clonotype was obtained from a woman aged 55-75 years who had recovered from COVID-19.

The DNA of the CDR3 is TGTGCCAGTAGGGACCCGGGACAGGCTTTTGAGGGGGAGCTGTTTTTT. It is translated as CASRDPGQAFEGELFF. The V gene is TRBV19, the J gene TRBJ2-2, with 8 bases that match TRBD1. The CDR3 sequence is 16 residues long. CDR1 and CDR2 (germline): LNHDA, SQIVND (reference sequence). Trimming took 6 bases from V and 8 from J; bases not matched to a gene: 14.